The 31 T cell receptor beta chains below all came from one sample that was sequenced in a study of blood T cell repertoires in COVID-19. TCRdb's copy holds only in-frame clones and misses some; the assay was immunoSEQ multiplex PCR. The profile shows about 140,000 clones, roughly 85% of them singletons. Sequenced input: PBMCs or T cells enriched from blood (not recorded which). These receptors all stem from a woman aged 45 to 65 who had recovered from COVID-19.

The chain's CDR3 is CASSPPQKVYGYTF. The CDR3 DNA is TGTGCCAGCTCACCACCGCAGAAAGTCTATGGCTACACCTTC. V is TRBV18 and J is TRBJ1-2, with D unresolved. V was shortened by 0 bases and J by 4 bases, with 9 bases between the two germline ends. CDR3 length: 14 amino acids. Looked up from germline, CDR1 is KGHSH and CDR2 is LQKENI.

The chain couples TRBV5-1 to TRBJ2-2; the D gene is possibly TRBD2 (5 bases). There are 13 residues in the CDR3. The germline V gene encodes CDR1 SGHRS and CDR2 YFSETQ. The V and J ends lost 3 bases and 6 bases respectively, with 9 bases between them. The CDR3 is CASSSGYPGELFF. DNA for the CDR3: TGCGCCAGCAGCTCGGGGTACCCCGGGGAGCTGTTTTTT.

The chain combines TRBV10-3 with TRBJ1-2; TRBD1 aligns across 10 bases. The CDR3 extends over 16 amino acids. The germline CDR1 and CDR2 sequences are ENHRY and SYGVKD. The ends lost 3 bases at V and 4 bases at J; junction bases unmatched: 8. The CDR3 DNA is TGTGCCATCAGTGAAGGGACAGGGGATGAGGGCTATGGCTACACCTTC. This codes for CAISEGTGDEGYGYTF.

This chain links TRBV18 with TRBJ2-3; TRBD1 aligns across 9 bases. After removal of 3 bases from V and 2 bases from J, the junction contained 3 bases not matched to a gene. The germline CDR1 and CDR2 sequences are KGHSH and LQKENI. The CDR3 runs to 15 residues. CDR3 coding DNA: TGTGCCAGCTCACCCGGGACAGGGAACACAGATACGCAGTATTTT. It specifies CASSPGTGNTDTQYF.

The chain combines TRBV9 with TRBJ2-6, with TRBD1 identical over 8 bases. The CDR3 loop spans 16 amino acids. CDR1 is SGDLS and CDR2 is YYNGEE in the germline V gene. V was pared by 2 bases and J by 2 bases, with 3 bases of the junction left unmatched. The CDR3 protein is CASSVGRGPGANVLTF. CDR3 DNA: TGTGCCAGCAGCGTTGGCAGGGGGCCTGGGGCCAACGTCCTGACTTTC.

This chain connects TRBV7-9 to TRBJ2-7, with D hard to call. The CDR3 is 15 residues long. Trimming left V 3 bases short and J 6 bases short, with 18 bases between. The germline CDR1 and CDR2 sequences are SEHNR and FQNEAQ (reference sequence). CDR3 nucleotides: TGTGCCAGCAGCTTTAATATCGGGTCTTTTTCCGAGCAGTACTTC. This translates into CASSFNIGSFSEQYF.

V and J are TRBV7-9 and TRBJ1-2; 8 nucleotides agree with TRBD1. Trimming at V came to 5 bases and at J to 4 bases, leaving 3 bases not matched to a gene. The CDR3 covers 13 residues. Germline-derived CDR1 and CDR2 are SEHNR and FQNEAQ (reference sequence). The CDR3 loop reads CASSADRAYGYTF. CDR3 sequence (DNA): TGTGCCAGCAGCGCGGACAGGGCCTATGGCTACACCTTC.

The sample holds a few counts of this clone. This chain uses TRBV20-1 with TRBJ1-1; D remains unclear. Deletions cut 5 bases from V and 3 bases from J, with 4 bases between. This CDR3 has 10 residues. CDR1 and CDR2 from the germline V gene are DFQATT and SNEGSKA (reference sequence). CDR3: CSALHTEAFF. The CDR3 DNA is TGCAGTGCTCTCCACACTGAAGCTTTCTTT.

This clone showed up just once. This chain uses TRBV11-3 with TRBJ2-3, with TRBD2 as a possible D gene (7 bases). From germline, CDR1 is SGHNT and CDR2 YENEEA. V was pared by 5 bases and J by 0 bases, with 24 bases between. There are 19 residues in the CDR3. CDR3 bases: TGTGCCAGCAGCGGCGGACTACGCGGGGGCCCTACTAGCACAGATACGCAGTATTTT. Translating it yields CASSGGLRGGPTSTDTQYF.

The V and J genes are TRBV7-9 and TRBJ1-6; D not resolved. CDR3 length: 16 amino acids. Per germline, CDR1 SEHNR and CDR2 FQNEAQ (reference sequence). Trimming shortened V by 2 bases and J by 5 bases, and 13 bases separated the two germline ends. This CDR3 is CASSLRMGGNNSPLHF. The CDR3 DNA reads as TGTGCCAGCAGCTTAAGGATGGGCGGGAATAATTCACCCCTCCACTTT.

The chain uses TRBV19 and TRBJ2-1, with 13 bases aligning to TRBD2. V gave up 3 bases and J gave up 1 base; unmatched junction bases: 3. CDR1 and CDR2 from the germline V gene are LNHDA and SQIVND (reference sequence). CDR3 length: 17 amino acids. This chain's CDR3 is CASSIRLAGGSYNEQFF. The CDR3 DNA sequence: TGTGCCAGTAGTATCCGACTAGCGGGAGGATCCTACAATGAGCAGTTCTTC. The whole variable domain, filled in from reference TRBV19 and TRBJ2-1, reads DGGITQSPKYLFRKEGQNVTLSCEQNLNHDAMYWYRQDPGQGLRLIYYSQIVNDFQKGDIAEGYSVSREKKESFPLTVTSAQKNPTAFYLCASSIRLAGGSYNEQFFGPGTRLTVL.

The chain couples TRBV19 to TRBJ2-1; 7 positions match TRBD1. Germline-derived CDR1 and CDR2 are LNHDA and SQIVND (reference sequence). This CDR3 has 16 amino acids. Unmatched junction bases numbered 2, after V lost 0 bases and J lost 0 bases. The CDR3 loop is CASSIETGNSYNEQFF. The CDR3 bases are TGTGCCAGTAGTATAGAGACAGGGAACTCCTACAATGAGCAGTTCTTC.

The chain carries TRBV5-6 and TRBJ1-2; D unresolved. The CDR3 extends over 13 amino acids. CDR1 and CDR2 from the germline V gene are SGHDT and YYEEEE. V dropped 0 bases and J dropped 6 bases, with 9 bases sitting between them. CDR3 sequence reads: CASSLGRRDGYTF. The CDR3 DNA reads TGTGCCAGCAGCTTGGGCAGGAGGGATGGCTACACCTTC. The full variable domain, its missing parts supplied by reference TRBV5-6 and TRBJ1-2, is DAGVTQSPTHLIKTRGQQVTLRCSPKSGHDTVSWYQQALGQGPQFIFQYYEEEERQRGNFPDRFSGHQFPNYSSELNVNALLLGDSALYLCASSLGRRDGYTFGSGTRLTVV.

The chain carries TRBV30 and TRBJ1-5; D remains ambiguous. Trimming removed 2 bases from V and 3 bases from J, with 8 bases in between. Looked up from germline, CDR1 is GTSNPN and CDR2 is SVGIG (reference sequence). The CDR3 consists of 13 residues. In DNA, the CDR3 is TGTGCCTGGAGTAACATTTACAATCAGCCCCAGCATTTT. Amino acid sequence: CAWSNIYNQPQHF.

This chain uses TRBV9 with TRBJ1-5; 9 bases line up with TRBD1. With 3 bases clipped from V and 1 base from J, the junction kept 2 bases outside the gene matches. The germline V gene has CDR1 SGDLS and CDR2 YYNGEE. CDR3 length: 15 residues. The CDR3 DNA reads TGTGCCAGCAGCGCTGGACAGGGGAGCAATCAGCCCCAGCATTTT. It encodes CASSAGQGSNQPQHF.

This chain connects TRBV5-1 to TRBJ2-1, with 12 positions matching TRBD2. The V gene end was trimmed by 7 bases and the J gene end by 4 bases; junction bases not matched to a gene: 6. Germline assignment: CDR1 SGHRS and CDR2 YFSETQ. The CDR3 totals 15 residues. The CDR3 reads CASERTSGEYNEQFF. The CDR3, as DNA: TGCGCCAGCGAACGGACTAGCGGGGAGTACAATGAGCAGTTCTTC.

The chain combines TRBV11-3 with TRBJ2-7; 7 nucleotides line up with TRBD1. The CDR3 extends over 13 amino acids. The V segment lost 5 bases and the J segment 2 bases; nucleotides outside the gene matches: 3. Germline V gives CDR1 SGHNT, CDR2 YENEEA. The CDR3 spells CASSRDSTYEQYF. The CDR3 DNA follows: TGTGCCAGCAGCCGGGACAGCACCTACGAGCAGTACTTC.

This clone appeared a single time. The chain has TRBV6-5 and TRBJ2-2, with 7 positions matching TRBD1. The V gene's germline CDR1 is MNHEY and CDR2 SVGAGI. The CDR3 runs to 14 residues. The V segment lost 6 bases and the J segment 7 bases; nucleotides outside the gene matches: 8. CDR3 in DNA: TGTGCCAGCAGACGACAGGGATCGGTCGGGGAGCTGTTTTTT. It translates to CASRRQGSVGELFF.

The J gene is TRBJ1-1, the V gene TRBV19; 8 bases map to TRBD1. The CDR3 has 16 amino acids. V lost 0 bases to trimming and J lost 5 bases; unmatched junction nucleotides: 8. Per germline, CDR1 LNHDA and CDR2 SQIVND (reference sequence). The CDR3 reads CASSIDPYRGETEAFF. In nucleotides, the CDR3 is TGTGCCAGTAGTATAGATCCTTACAGGGGGGAGACTGAAGCTTTCTTT.

The chain recombines TRBV10-1 with TRBJ2-1, with 9 nucleotides matching TRBD1. Germline CDR1 WNHNN, CDR2 SYGVQD (reference sequence). The CDR3 has 13 amino acids. With 8 bases clipped from V and 5 bases from J, the junction kept 4 bases outside the gene matches. The CDR3 nucleotides read TGCGCCAGCCCAAGGACAGGGGACAATGAGCAGTTCTTC. It translates to CASPRTGDNEQFF.

The chain links TRBV2 to TRBJ1-1; possibly TRBD1 for D (5 bases). Germline CDR1 SNHLY, CDR2 FYNNEI. CDR3 size: 15 residues. The V gene lost 6 bases and the J gene lost 7 bases, with 21 bases spanning the gap. The CDR3 protein is CASSYRSTGGVEAFF. The CDR3, as DNA: TGTGCCAGCAGCTATCGGAGCACAGGTGGGGTTGAAGCTTTCTTT.

Only a few counts were recorded for this clone. The rearrangement joins TRBV28 to TRBJ2-3, with 9 bases lining up with TRBD2. With 5 bases clipped from V and 6 bases from J, the junction kept 9 bases outside the gene matches. This CDR3 region has 15 residues. Germline CDR1 reads MDHEN; CDR2 reads SYDVKM. CDR3 sequence: CASSILAGGADTQYF. DNA of the CDR3: TGTGCCAGCAGTATACTAGCGGGCGGGGCGGATACGCAGTATTTT.

The chain recombines TRBV30 with TRBJ2-3; 10 positions match TRBD2. Germline trimming cut 3 bases from V and 5 bases from J; bases unmatched to any gene: 5. The CDR3 has 14 amino acids. From germline, CDR1 is GTSNPN and CDR2 SVGIG (reference sequence). CDR3 bases: TGTGCCTGGAGGTTAGCGGGGGGCAGAGATACGCAGTATTTT. This encodes CAWRLAGGRDTQYF. The entire variable domain, with the rest obtained from reference TRBV30 and TRBJ2-3, is as follows: SQTIHQWPATLVQPVGSPLSLECTVEGTSNPNLYWYRQAAGRGLQLLFYSVGIGQISSEVPQNLSASRPQDRQFILSSKKLLLSDSGFYLCAWRLAGGRDTQYFGPGTRLTVL.

This chain connects TRBV7-6 to TRBJ2-5; 8 bases are shared with TRBD1. CDR1 and CDR2 from the germline V gene are SGHVS and FNYEAQ. This CDR3 has 15 amino acids. J lost 2 bases, V lost 4 bases, and 6 bases had no gene match. In nucleotides, the CDR3 is TGTGCCAGCAGCTCCCGGACAGGGCGTCAAGAGACCCAGTACTTC. Its protein product is CASSSRTGRQETQYF.

This clone was detected a few times. This chain links TRBV28 with TRBJ2-7; the D gene is possibly TRBD1 (6 bases). V lost 6 bases and J lost 0, with 18 bases in between. Germline V lookup: CDR1 MDHEN, CDR2 SYDVKM. The CDR3 runs to 16 residues. The CDR3 bases are TGTGCCAGCAGCCTATACGCACAGGGAAGCTCCTACGAGCAGTACTTC. Translated, it gives CASSLYAQGSSYEQYF. The variable domain in full, completed from reference TRBV28 and TRBJ2-7, reads DVKVTQSSRYLVKRTGEKVFLECVQDMDHENMFWYRQDPGLGLRLIYFSYDVKMKEKGDIPEGYSVSREKKERFSLILESASTNQTSMYLCASSLYAQGSSYEQYFGPGTRLTVT.

This chain uses TRBV5-6 with TRBJ2-7; possible D gene TRBD2, 5 bases. The germline V and J ends were trimmed by 1 base and 3 bases, with 14 bases remaining between them. Germline V gene data show CDR1 as SGHDT and CDR2 as YYEEEE. CDR3 size: 15 residues. Here the CDR3 reads CASSLLAGYNYEQYF. CDR3 nucleotides: TGTGCCAGCAGCTTGCTAGCAGGCTACAACTACGAGCAGTACTTC.

This clone was recorded many times. This chain links TRBV7-8 with TRBJ2-7; 8 nucleotides line up with TRBD1. The length of the CDR3 is 13 residues. Germline V gene lookup returns CDR1 SGHVS and CDR2 FQNEAQ. Trimming cost V 4 bases and J 5 bases; bases outside gene matches: 4. The CDR3: CASSSGQVNEQYF. The CDR3 DNA sequence: TGTGCCAGCAGCTCGGGACAGGTCAACGAGCAGTACTTC.

The chain joins TRBV18 to TRBJ2-1; 10 nucleotides agree with TRBD2. The length of the CDR3 is 15 residues. The V and J ends lost 3 bases and 7 bases, in that order; junction bases with no gene match: 6. Germline V gives CDR1 KGHSH, CDR2 LQKENI. The chain's CDR3 is CASSPQREGWNEQFF. The CDR3 coding sequence is TGTGCCAGCTCACCCCAGCGGGAGGGCTGGAATGAGCAGTTCTTC.

The chain recombines TRBV19 with TRBJ1-5; D unclear. With 7 bases removed from V and 2 bases from J, the gap between germline ends came to 12 bases. Germline CDR1 reads LNHDA; CDR2 reads SQIVND (reference sequence). The CDR3 runs 14 residues. CDR3 coding DNA: TGTGCCAGTACCAACCATGCGGGCAATCAGCCCCAGCATTTT. This translates into CASTNHAGNQPQHF.

The rearrangement uses TRBV11-2 and TRBJ1-5, with TRBD1 as a possible D gene (6 bases). V gave up 4 bases and J gave up 0 bases, with 13 bases separating them. Germline CDR1 reads SGHAT; CDR2 reads FQNNGV. The CDR3 loop spans 16 amino acids. The CDR3: CASSSRAGVSNQPQHF. CDR3 DNA: TGTGCCAGCAGCTCCCGGGCAGGGGTTAGCAATCAGCCCCAGCATTTT.

This clone was found once. The genes are TRBV2 and TRBJ1-4; no reliable D call. CDR1 and CDR2 (germline): SNHLY, FYNNEI. CDR3 size: 15 residues. The V and J ends lost 6 bases and 8 bases respectively, with 19 bases between them. Here the CDR3 DNA reads TGTGCCAGCAGCGATCCGGTTTGGGCAAGCGAAAAACTGTTTTTT. Protein product: CASSDPVWASEKLFF.